This TCR beta chain derives from a study of cytomegalovirus exposure and HLA in healthy donors. As for the study in general: The 110 or so validation repertoires used a platform that matched the one used for the 550 to 800 first-cohort repertoires, as a later analysis reported. Study results and limitations: Reports described diagnosis of cytomegalovirus status by the classifier as highly specific and sensitive.

Of note for this clone: Its antigen is unidentified.

TCRdb's copy holds only in-frame clones and misses some; the assay was immunoSEQ multiplex PCR. The sample records roughly 100,000 clones, around 87% being singletons. The TCR comes from a woman under 30 in good health and CMV-seropositive. The sample comprised PBMCs.

In nucleotides, the CDR3 is TGTGCCAGCAGCCAAGATGGGACTTTCCTCTACGAGCAGTACTTC. Translating gives CASSQDGTFLYEQYF. The chain joins TRBV7-9 to TRBJ2-7, with a possible D match to TRBD2 (6 bases). The CDR3 totals 15 residues. The germline V gene has CDR1 SEHNR and CDR2 FQNEAQ (reference sequence). The V and J ends lost 5 bases and 3 bases respectively, with 17 bases between them.